The present entry profiles one TCR beta chain with its context. The antigen it recognizes is unknown. Base quality data are lacking; no much larger clone is found one base away. The entire isolated RNA was reverse transcribed using the High Capacity cDNA Reverse Transcription Kit, and thus expressed TCRB transcripts were sequenced. Deep immunoSEQ sequencing was performed on naive, central memory and regulatory T cell samples, with an average of roughly 3.3 million total reads per sample. After sorted cells were lysed in RLT buffer, RNA was extracted with DNase-treated RNeasy Micro or Mini kits, with the choice depending on cell number. Each cell subset was processed separately to prevent cross-contamination, with patient and healthy donor samples processed together. Using the immunoSEQ multiplex PCR, TCRB sequences were amplified from cDNA into 87-bp fragments spanning the CDR3 region. The amplicons were sequenced using the Illumina HiSeq platform. As for how the authors treated the data: PCR bias was computationally corrected using synthetic template baselines, reads within Hamming distance 2 were collapsed, and singletons that could not be merged were discarded. Reads were aligned to IMGT to assign V, D and J genes, CDR3 length, and insertions or deletions at six rearrangement sites. Within each subset, clonotype counts were normalized to the number of sorted cells before true diversity and Gini coefficients were calculated with the tcR R package. The overlap coefficient, calculated on TCRB nucleotide sequences, was used to quantify repertoire sharing. As a proxy for the pre-selection repertoire, out-of-frame TCRB sequences from naive cells were analyzed. The clones in this table, taken by TCRdb from immuneACCESS, are in-frame only. Not every clone is retained; where verified, under half of the shortfall comes from an unresolved V gene, and the cause of the rest is unknown. The V and J calls and clone size come from that table; D and trimming were worked out from the DNA. For this sample there are 350,000 to 450,000 clones; approximately 15% appear just once. Clones ranked in the top ten supply approximately 0.035% of the sample.

CDR1 and CDR2 (SEHNR, FQNEAQ) derive from the germline V gene (reference sequence). From the cysteine up to the phenylalanine, the CDR3 has a length of 16 residues. Just the 48-base CDR3 DNA is kept, in frame starting at base 1. V loses 2 bases, J loses 7 bases, and the germline ends lie 17 bases apart. These data originate in a study of beta chain features in type 1 diabetes (dated by TCRdb to the late 2010s). Notes on the research overall: Mean age, gender distribution, total cell number and subset yield did not differ between patients and healthy donors. Whereas all 30 or so donors provided naive and central memory subsets, regulatory and stem cell-like memory subsets were isolated from just 8 patients and roughly eight healthy donors. The study compared the TCRB repertoires of sorted circulating CD4+ T cell subsets in recently diagnosed type 1 diabetes patients with those in matched healthy donors. A total of 107,917,701 sorted cells were examined across all samples, and the number of cells per subset was strongly correlated with RNA yield. General study outcomes and caveats: The naive, central memory and regulatory TCRB repertoires appeared to resemble one another more closely among patients than among healthy donors. Because cDNA was sequenced instead of genomic DNA, activated cells with high expression could be over-represented, although the groups did not differ in activation or CD3 levels. At VDJ recombination sites, type 1 diabetes patients had fewer insertions and more deleted nucleotides, which implies abnormalities in thymic rearrangement. Because the HLA sub-analyses included only small numbers of individuals, any influence of HLA type on TCRB rearrangement was left unresolved. Shorter templates might have been favored by PCR, but patient and control samples were amplified and corrected together, so both groups would have been affected equally by any skew. Type 1 diabetes patients showed a moderate but significant shortening of TCRB CDR3 length in all four CD4+ subsets.

Each donor gave one peripheral blood draw, about 110 mL on average, collected into heparinised tubes. Naive, central memory, regulatory and stem cell-like memory CD4+ T cells were sorted on a BD FACSAria II using a panel including CD45RO, CCR7, CD25, CD127, CD95 and CD27. Purity was above 95% for every sorted population. PBMCs were separated immediately by Lymphoprep density gradient centrifugation and were stained directly, without being cultured. To minimize batch effects, samples were stained and sorted in pairs, one healthy donor with one patient per experiment. Sequenced: naive CD4+ T cells from blood. According to the study, the label for this sample's cell subset or site signals: true naive CD4+ T cells. This receptor was obtained from a man younger than 45 in good health. This chain joins TRBV7-9 to TRBJ1-4; the D gene identity is not certain. The CDR3 reads CASSLHWAARSEKLFF. The DNA reads as follows: TGTGCCAGCAGCTTACACTGGGCCGCGAGGAGTGAAAAACTGTTTTTT. Reference TRBV7-9 and TRBJ1-4 genes cover what lies past the CDR3, so the full variable domain is DTGVSQNPRHKITKRGQNVTFRCDPISEHNRLYWYRQTLGQGPEFLTYFQNEAQLEKSRLLSDRFSAERPKGSFSTLEIQRTEQGDSAMYLCASSLHWAARSEKLFFGSGTQLSVL.